Sequencing of this TCR beta chain was carried out in a study of siplizumab effects on memory and regulatory T cells. Whole-study findings and limits: A small minority of alloreactive clones were mapped to unstimulated subsets. A mean of roughly 68% of mappable alloreactive CD4+ clones were Treg-derived with siplizumab, compared with approximately 29% in controls. The suppressive capacity of proliferating Tregs from siplizumab cultures remained unconfirmed.

Concerning this clone itself: The antigen remains unidentified.

In germline, CDR1 is SGHRS, CDR2 YFSETQ. Trimming shortened V by 0 bases and J by 3 bases, and 9 bases separated the two germline ends. This CDR3 is built from 14 residues. Every sample had some 100,000 of its TCR templates assayed. The assay was immunoSEQ multiplex PCR, and TCRdb's table has in-frame clones only and misses some. This sample has some 100,000 clones; about 90% occur once, and the top ten carry 0.55% to 0.95%. This chain connects TRBV5-1 to TRBJ1-2; tentative D call: TRBD1 (6 bases). What was sequenced was Tregs sorted from blood. The sequence came from a human donor in good health. The CDR3 is CASSLVGGDYGYTF. DNA of the CDR3: TGCGCCAGCAGCTTGGTAGGGGGGGACTATGGCTACACCTTC.